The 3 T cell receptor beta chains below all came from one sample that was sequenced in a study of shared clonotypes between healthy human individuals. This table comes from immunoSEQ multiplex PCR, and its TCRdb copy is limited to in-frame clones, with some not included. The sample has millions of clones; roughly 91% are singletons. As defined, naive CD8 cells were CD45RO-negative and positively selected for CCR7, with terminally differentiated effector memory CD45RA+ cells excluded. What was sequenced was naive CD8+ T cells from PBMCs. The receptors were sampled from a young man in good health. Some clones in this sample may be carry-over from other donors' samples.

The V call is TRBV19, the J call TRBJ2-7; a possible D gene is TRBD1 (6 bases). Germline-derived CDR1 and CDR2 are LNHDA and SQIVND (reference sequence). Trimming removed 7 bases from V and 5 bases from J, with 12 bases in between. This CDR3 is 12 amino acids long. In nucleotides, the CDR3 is TGTGCCAGTATTGGGACATCAAACGAGCAGTACTTC. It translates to CASIGTSNEQYF.

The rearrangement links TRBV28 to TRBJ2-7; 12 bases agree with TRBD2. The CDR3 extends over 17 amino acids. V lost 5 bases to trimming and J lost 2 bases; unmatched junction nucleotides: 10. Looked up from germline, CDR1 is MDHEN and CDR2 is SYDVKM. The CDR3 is CASSSRLAGVWPYEQYF. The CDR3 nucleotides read TGTGCCAGCAGTAGCCGACTAGCGGGAGTATGGCCCTACGAGCAGTACTTC.

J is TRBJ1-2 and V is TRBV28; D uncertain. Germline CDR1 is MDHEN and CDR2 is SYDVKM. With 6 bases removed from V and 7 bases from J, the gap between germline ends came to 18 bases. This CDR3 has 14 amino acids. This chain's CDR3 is CASSFPETIVGYTF. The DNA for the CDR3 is TGTGCCAGCAGCTTCCCCGAAACCATCGTTGGCTACACCTTC.